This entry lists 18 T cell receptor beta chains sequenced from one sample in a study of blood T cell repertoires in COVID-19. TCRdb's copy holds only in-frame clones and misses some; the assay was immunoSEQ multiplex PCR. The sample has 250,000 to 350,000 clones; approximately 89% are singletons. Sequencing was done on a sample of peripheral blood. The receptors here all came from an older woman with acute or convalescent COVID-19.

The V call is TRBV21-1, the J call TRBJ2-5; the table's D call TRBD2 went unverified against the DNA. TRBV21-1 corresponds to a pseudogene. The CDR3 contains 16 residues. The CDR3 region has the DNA TGTGCCAGCAGCAACGAGTACGGGAGGGAAGTAGAGACCCAGTACTTC. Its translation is CASSNEYGREVETQYF.

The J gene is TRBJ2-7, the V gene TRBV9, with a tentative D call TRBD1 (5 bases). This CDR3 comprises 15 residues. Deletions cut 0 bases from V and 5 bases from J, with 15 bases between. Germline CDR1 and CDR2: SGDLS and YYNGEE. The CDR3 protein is CASSVGHGREHEQYF. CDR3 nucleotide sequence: TGTGCCAGCAGCGTAGGTCACGGCAGGGAACACGAGCAGTACTTC.

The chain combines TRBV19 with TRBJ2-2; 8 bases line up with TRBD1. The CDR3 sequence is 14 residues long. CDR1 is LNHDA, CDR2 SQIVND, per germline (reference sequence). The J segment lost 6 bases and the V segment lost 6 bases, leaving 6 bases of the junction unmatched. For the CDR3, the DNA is TGTGCCAGTAGCGAGGACAGGGACGCCGGGGAGCTGTTTTTT. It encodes CASSEDRDAGELFF.

As DNA, the CDR3 is TGTGCCAGCAGGACAGGTCCAAGCTCCTACAATGAGCAGTTCTTC. This translates into CASRTGPSSYNEQFF. The chain is built from TRBV6-5 and TRBJ2-1; tentatively, D is TRBD1 (6 bases). The CDR3 loop spans 15 amino acids. Germline V gene lookup returns CDR1 MNHEY and CDR2 SVGAGI. V was shortened by 6 bases and J by 0 bases, with 12 bases between the two germline ends.

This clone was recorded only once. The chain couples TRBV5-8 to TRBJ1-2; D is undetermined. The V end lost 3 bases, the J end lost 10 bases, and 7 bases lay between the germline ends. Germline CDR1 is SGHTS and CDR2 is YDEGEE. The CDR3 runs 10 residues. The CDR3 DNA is TGTGCCAGCAGCTATTGGGCCTACACCTTC. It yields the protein CASSYWAYTF.

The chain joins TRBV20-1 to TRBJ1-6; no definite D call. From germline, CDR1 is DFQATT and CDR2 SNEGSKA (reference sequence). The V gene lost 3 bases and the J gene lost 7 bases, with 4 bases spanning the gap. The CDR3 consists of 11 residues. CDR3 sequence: CSASRNSPLHF. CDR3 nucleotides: TGCAGTGCTAGCAGAAATTCACCCCTCCACTTT.

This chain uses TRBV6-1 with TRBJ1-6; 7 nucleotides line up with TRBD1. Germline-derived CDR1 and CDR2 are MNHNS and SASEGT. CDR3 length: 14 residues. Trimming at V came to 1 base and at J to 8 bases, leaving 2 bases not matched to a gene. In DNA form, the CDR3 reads TGTGCCAGCAGTGAAGGACAGGGATATTCACCCCTCCACTTT. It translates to CASSEGQGYSPLHF.

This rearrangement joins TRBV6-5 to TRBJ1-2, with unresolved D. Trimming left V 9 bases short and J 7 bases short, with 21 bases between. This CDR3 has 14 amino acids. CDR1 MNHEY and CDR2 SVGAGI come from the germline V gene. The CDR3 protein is CASNLELGIGGYTF. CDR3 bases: TGTGCCAGTAACCTCGAACTAGGGATCGGTGGCTACACCTTC.

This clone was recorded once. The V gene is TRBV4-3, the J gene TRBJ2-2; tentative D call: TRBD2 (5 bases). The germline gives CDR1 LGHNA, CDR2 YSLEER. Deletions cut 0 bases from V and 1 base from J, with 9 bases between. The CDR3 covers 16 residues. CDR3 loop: CASSQETDWNTGELFF. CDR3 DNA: TGCGCCAGCAGCCAAGAAACGGACTGGAACACCGGGGAGCTGTTTTTT.

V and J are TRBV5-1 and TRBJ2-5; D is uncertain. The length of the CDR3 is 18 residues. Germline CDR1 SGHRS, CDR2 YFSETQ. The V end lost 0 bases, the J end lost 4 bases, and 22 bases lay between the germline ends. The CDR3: CASSLALSGISERETQYF. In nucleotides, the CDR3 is TGCGCCAGCAGCTTGGCCTTGAGTGGTATTTCGGAGAGAGAGACCCAGTACTTC.

The CDR3 DNA reads TGCGCCAGCAGCTCGGGACTAGTATACAATGAGCAGTTCTTC. It specifies CASSSGLVYNEQFF. V usage is TRBV4-3 and J usage is TRBJ2-1, with 8 bases that match TRBD2. The germline V gene has CDR1 LGHNA and CDR2 YSLEER. The V and J ends lost 5 bases and 4 bases, in that order; junction bases with no gene match: 4. The CDR3 spans 14 residues.

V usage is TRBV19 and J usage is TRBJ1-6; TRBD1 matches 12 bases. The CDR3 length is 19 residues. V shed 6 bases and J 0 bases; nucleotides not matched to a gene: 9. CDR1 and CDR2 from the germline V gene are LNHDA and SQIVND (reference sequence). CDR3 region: CASSRTGTGGFSYNSPLHF. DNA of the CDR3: TGTGCCAGTAGCCGAACCGGGACAGGGGGCTTCTCCTATAATTCACCCCTCCACTTT.

The CDR3 here is CASSSGSGGRNEQFF. The CDR3 DNA follows: TGTGCCAGCAGTTCCGGCTCGGGAGGCCGGAATGAGCAGTTCTTC. The chain is built from TRBV6-5 and TRBJ2-1; TRBD2 aligns across 7 bases. This CDR3 is 15 amino acids long. The V and J ends lost 4 bases and 7 bases, in that order; junction bases with no gene match: 10. Germline V CDR1 and CDR2: MNHEY, SVGAGI.

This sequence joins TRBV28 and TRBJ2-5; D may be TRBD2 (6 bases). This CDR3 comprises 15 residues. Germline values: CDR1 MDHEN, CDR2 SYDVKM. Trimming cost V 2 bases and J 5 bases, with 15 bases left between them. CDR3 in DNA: TGTGCCAGCAGTTTACCCCTCGGGGGTGGCGAGACCCAGTACTTC. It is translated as CASSLPLGGGETQYF.

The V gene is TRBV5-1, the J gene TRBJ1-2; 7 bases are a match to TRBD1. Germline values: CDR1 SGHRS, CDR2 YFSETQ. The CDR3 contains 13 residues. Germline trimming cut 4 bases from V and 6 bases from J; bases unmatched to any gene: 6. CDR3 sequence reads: CASSPTTGNGYTF. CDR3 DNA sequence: TGCGCCAGCAGCCCGACGACAGGGAATGGCTACACCTTC. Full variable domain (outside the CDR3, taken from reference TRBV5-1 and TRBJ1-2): KAGVTQTPRYLIKTRGQQVTLSCSPISGHRSVSWYQQTPGQGLQFLFEYFSETQRNKGNFPGRFSGRQFSNSRSEMNVSTLELGDSALYLCASSPTTGNGYTFGSGTRLTVV.

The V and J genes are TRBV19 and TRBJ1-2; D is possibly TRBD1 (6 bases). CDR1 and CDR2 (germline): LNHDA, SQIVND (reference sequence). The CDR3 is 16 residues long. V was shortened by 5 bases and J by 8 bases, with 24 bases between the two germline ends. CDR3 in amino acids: CASSPYSGTLEPGYTF. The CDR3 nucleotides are TGTGCCAGTAGTCCTTATTCCGGGACACTAGAGCCGGGCTACACCTTC.

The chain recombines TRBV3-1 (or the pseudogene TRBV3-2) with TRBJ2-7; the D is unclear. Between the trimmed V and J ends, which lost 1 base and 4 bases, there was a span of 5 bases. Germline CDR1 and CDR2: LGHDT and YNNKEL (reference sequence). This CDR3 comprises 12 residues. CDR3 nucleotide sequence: TGTGCCAGCAGCCAAGCGGTTTACGAGCAGTACTTC. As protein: CASSQAVYEQYF.

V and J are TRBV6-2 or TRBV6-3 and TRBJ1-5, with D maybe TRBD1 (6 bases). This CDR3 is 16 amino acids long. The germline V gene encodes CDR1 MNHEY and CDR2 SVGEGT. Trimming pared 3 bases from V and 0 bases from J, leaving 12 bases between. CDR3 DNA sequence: TGTGCCAGCAGTTATAGAGGACAGCATAGCAATCAGCCCCAGCATTTT. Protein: CASSYRGQHSNQPQHF.